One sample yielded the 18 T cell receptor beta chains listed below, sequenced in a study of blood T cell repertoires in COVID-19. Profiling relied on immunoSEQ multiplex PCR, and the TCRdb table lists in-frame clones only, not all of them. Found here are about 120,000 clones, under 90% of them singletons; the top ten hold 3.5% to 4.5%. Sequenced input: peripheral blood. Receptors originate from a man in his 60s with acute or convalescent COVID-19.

The CDR3: CASRPDRGDEKLFF. The CDR3 DNA reads TGTGCCAGCAGGCCAGACAGGGGGGATGAAAAACTGTTTTTT. The chain links TRBV2 to TRBJ1-4; 9 nucleotides agree with TRBD1. The CDR3 is made up of 14 amino acids. The junction had 5 bases not matched to a gene; V was cut back by 6 bases and J by 6 bases. Germline lookup yields CDR1 SNHLY and CDR2 FYNNEI.

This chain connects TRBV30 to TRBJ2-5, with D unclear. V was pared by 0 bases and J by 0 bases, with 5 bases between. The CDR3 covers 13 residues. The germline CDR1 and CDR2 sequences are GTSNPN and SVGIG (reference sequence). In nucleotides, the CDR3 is TGTGCCTGGAGTGTACTTAACCAAGAGACCCAGTACTTC. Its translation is CAWSVLNQETQYF.

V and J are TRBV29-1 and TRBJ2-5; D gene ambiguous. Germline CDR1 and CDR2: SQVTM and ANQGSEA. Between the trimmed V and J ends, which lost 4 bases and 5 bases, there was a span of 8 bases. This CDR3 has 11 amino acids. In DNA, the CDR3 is TGCAGCGTTGCAGGCAGGGAGACCCAGTACTTC. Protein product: CSVAGRETQYF.

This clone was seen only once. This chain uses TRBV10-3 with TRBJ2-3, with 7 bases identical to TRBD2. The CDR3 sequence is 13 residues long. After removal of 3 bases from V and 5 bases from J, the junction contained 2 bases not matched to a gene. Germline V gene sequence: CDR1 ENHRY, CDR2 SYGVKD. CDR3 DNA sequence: TGTGCCATCAGTGATGCTAGCGGAGATACGCAGTATTTT. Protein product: CAISDASGDTQYF.

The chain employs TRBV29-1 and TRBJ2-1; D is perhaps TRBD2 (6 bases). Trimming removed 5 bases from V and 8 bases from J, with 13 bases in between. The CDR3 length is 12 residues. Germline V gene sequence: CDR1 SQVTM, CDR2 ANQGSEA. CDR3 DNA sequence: TGCAGCGTTACGCGACTAGGGGATGAGCAGTTCTTC. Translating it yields CSVTRLGDEQFF.

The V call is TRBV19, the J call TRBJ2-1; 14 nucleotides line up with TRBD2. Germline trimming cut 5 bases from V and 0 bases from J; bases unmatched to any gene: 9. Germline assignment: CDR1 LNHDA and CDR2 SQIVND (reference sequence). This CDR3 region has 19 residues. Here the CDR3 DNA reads TGTGCCAGTAGTTTGACTAGCGGGAGGGTAACTAGCTCCTACAATGAGCAGTTCTTC. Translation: CASSLTSGRVTSSYNEQFF.

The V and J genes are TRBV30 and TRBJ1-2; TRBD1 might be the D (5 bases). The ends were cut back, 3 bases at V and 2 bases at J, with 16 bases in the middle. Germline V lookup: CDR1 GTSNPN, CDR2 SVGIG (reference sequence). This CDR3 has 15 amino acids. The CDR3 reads CAWSALAGHNYGYTF. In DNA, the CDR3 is TGTGCCTGGAGCGCGCTCGCGGGGCACAACTATGGCTACACCTTC.

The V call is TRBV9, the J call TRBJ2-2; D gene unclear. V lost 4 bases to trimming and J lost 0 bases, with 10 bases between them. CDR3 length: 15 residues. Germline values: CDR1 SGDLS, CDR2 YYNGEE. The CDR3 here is CASSPTVANTGELFF. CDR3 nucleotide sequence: TGTGCCAGCAGCCCTACTGTCGCGAACACCGGGGAGCTGTTTTTT.

The CDR3 reads CASRLIGYEQYF. CDR3 nucleotide sequence: TGCGCCAGTCGCCTTATCGGCTACGAGCAGTACTTC. J is TRBJ2-7 and V is TRBV5-1; no reliable D call. This CDR3 has 12 residues. Between the trimmed V and J ends, which lost 8 bases and 3 bases, there was a span of 12 bases. CDR1 is SGHRS and CDR2 is YFSETQ in the germline V gene.

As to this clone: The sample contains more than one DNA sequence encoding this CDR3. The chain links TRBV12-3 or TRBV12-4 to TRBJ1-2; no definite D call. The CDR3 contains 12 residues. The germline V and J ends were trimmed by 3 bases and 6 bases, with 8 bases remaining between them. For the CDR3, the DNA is TGTGCCAGCAGTTTCGGCGGGAATGGCTACACCTTC. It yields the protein CASSFGGNGYTF.

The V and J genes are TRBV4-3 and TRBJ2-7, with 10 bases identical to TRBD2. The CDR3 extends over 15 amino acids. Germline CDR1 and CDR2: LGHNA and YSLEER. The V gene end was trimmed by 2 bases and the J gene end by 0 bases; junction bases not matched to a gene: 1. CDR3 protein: CASSQTSGNSYEQYF. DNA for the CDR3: TGCGCCAGCAGCCAAACTAGCGGGAACTCCTACGAGCAGTACTTC.

The CDR3 nucleotides read TGTGCCAGCAGCTCCAGCGGGAAGCGGGACAATGAGCAGTTCTTC. Protein product: CASSSSGKRDNEQFF. The chain carries TRBV7-8 and TRBJ2-1, with 7 bases that match TRBD2. CDR3 length: 15 amino acids. V shed 4 bases, J shed 5 bases, and the junction held 8 bases outside the gene matches. Looked up from germline, CDR1 is SGHVS and CDR2 is FQNEAQ. The whole variable domain, filled in from reference TRBV7-8 and TRBJ2-1, reads GAGVSQSPRYKVAKRGQDVALRCDPISGHVSLFWYQQALGQGPEFLTYFQNEAQLDKSGLPSDRFFAERPEGSVSTLKIQRTQQEDSAVYLCASSSSGKRDNEQFFGPGTRLTVL.

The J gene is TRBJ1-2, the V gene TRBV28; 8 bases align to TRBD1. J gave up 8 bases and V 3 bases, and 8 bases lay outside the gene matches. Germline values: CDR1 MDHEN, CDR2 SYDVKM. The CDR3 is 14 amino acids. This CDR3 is CASSFVQGAGGYTF. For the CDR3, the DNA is TGTGCCAGCAGTTTCGTGCAGGGGGCGGGAGGCTACACCTTC.

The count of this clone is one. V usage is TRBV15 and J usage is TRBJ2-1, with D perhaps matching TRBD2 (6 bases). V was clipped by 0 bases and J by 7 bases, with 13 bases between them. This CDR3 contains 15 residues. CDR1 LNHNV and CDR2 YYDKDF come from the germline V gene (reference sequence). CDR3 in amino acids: CATSRDRSSGNEQFF. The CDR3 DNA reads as TGTGCCACCAGCAGAGATAGGAGTAGCGGAAATGAGCAGTTCTTC.

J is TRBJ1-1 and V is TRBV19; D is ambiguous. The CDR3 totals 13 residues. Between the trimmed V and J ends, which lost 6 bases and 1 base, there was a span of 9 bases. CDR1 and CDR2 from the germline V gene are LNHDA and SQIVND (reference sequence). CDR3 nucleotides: TGTGCCAGTAGCTCGGGGAAGAACACTGAAGCTTTCTTT. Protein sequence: CASSSGKNTEAFF.

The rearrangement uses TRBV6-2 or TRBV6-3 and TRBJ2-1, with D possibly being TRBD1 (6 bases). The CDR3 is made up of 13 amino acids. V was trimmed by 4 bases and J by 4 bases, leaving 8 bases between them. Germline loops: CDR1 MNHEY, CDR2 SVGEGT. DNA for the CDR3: TGTGCCAGCAGTTTAGGACAGTACAATGAGCAGTTCTTC. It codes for CASSLGQYNEQFF.

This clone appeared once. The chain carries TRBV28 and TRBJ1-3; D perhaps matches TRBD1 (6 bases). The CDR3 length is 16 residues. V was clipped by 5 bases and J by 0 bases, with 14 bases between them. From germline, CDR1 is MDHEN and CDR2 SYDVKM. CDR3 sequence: CASSPAGASSGNTIYF. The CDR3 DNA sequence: TGTGCCAGCAGTCCCGCGGGGGCGAGCTCTGGAAACACCATATATTTT.

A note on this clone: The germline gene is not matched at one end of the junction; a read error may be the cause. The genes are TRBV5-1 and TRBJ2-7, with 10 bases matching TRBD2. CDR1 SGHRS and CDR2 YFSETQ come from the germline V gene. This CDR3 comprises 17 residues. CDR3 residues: CASSPGLAGDFSDEQYF. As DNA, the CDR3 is TGCGCCAGCAGCCCCGGGCTAGCGGGAGATTTCTCCGACGAGCAGTACTTC.